Presented here are 16 T cell receptor beta chains from one specimen sequenced in a study of T cell responses to AZD1222 COVID-19 vaccine. TCRdb's copy holds only in-frame clones and misses some; the assay was immunoSEQ multiplex PCR. The table has roughly 120,000 clones, 88% seen once. The source was peripheral blood, collected on day 0 of MenACWY control vaccination. The receptors stem from an adult in good health.

J is TRBJ2-2 and V is TRBV3-1 (or the pseudogene TRBV3-2); D perhaps matches TRBD1 (5 bases). Germline V CDR1 and CDR2: LGHDT, YNNKEL (reference sequence). V dropped 1 base and J dropped 3 bases, with 9 bases sitting between them. This CDR3 has 15 amino acids. In DNA, the CDR3 is TGTGCCAGCAGCCAAGTCAAAGGGGACACCGGGGAGCTGTTTTTT. Protein sequence: CASSQVKGDTGELFF.

The V and J genes are TRBV28 and TRBJ2-7; 9 nucleotides match TRBD2. CDR3 length: 17 amino acids. V lost 2 bases to trimming and J lost 5 bases; unmatched junction nucleotides: 13. In germline, CDR1 is MDHEN, CDR2 SYDVKM. The CDR3 sequence is CASSLEFDLAGEDEQYF. In nucleotides, the CDR3 is TGTGCCAGCAGTTTAGAGTTCGACTTAGCGGGAGAGGACGAGCAGTACTTC.

V usage is TRBV30 and J usage is TRBJ2-7, with 8 positions matching TRBD2. Germline V gives CDR1 GTSNPN, CDR2 SVGIG (reference sequence). The CDR3 extends over 16 amino acids. V lost 5 bases and J lost 3; bases outside the gene matches: 15. The CDR3 bases are TGTGCCTGGGGTCGGGGGGGCGGAATCAATAGCTACGAGCAGTACTTC. This gives the protein CAWGRGGGINSYEQYF.

The V and J genes are TRBV6-5 and TRBJ2-7; 13 bases map to TRBD2. The germline V gene has CDR1 MNHEY and CDR2 SVGAGI. There are 15 residues in the CDR3. J lost 5 bases, V lost 4 bases, and 5 bases had no gene match. In DNA form, the CDR3 reads TGTGCCAGCAGTTGGACTAGCGGGAGTCGGAACGAGCAGTACTTC. This codes for CASSWTSGSRNEQYF.

This chain links TRBV5-1 with TRBJ2-1; 9 bases are a match to TRBD1. Germline-derived CDR1 and CDR2 are SGHRS and YFSETQ. V gave up 2 bases and J gave up 4 bases; unmatched junction bases: 4. This CDR3 has 15 amino acids. CDR3 bases: TGCGCCAGCAGCTTCCGGACAGGGGATTACAATGAGCAGTTCTTC. Its translation is CASSFRTGDYNEQFF.

The V call is TRBV11-2, the J call TRBJ2-7; the match to TRBD1 covers 7 bases. Germline V lookup: CDR1 SGHAT, CDR2 FQNNGV. Trimming at V came to 1 base and at J to 2 bases, leaving 2 bases not matched to a gene. The CDR3 is 14 amino acids. The CDR3 bases are TGTGCCAGCAGCTTAGGGGACAGCACCTACGAGCAGTACTTC. It translates to CASSLGDSTYEQYF.

This chain uses TRBV15 with TRBJ1-5; no clear D. Trimming removed 4 bases at V and 13 bases at J, with 17 bases between. The CDR3 is 13 amino acids. The germline CDR1 and CDR2 sequences are LNHNV and YYDKDF (reference sequence). The CDR3 DNA sequence: TGTGCCACCAGCACCGCCGCGGGAGCTTTTCAGCATTTT. Protein: CATSTAAGAFQHF.

The V call is TRBV10-3, the J call TRBJ2-7, with unresolved D. Per germline, CDR1 ENHRY and CDR2 SYGVKD. The CDR3 covers 14 residues. With 3 bases removed from V and 1 base from J, the gap between germline ends came to 10 bases. CDR3 coding DNA: TGTGCCATCAGTGATTATGCCAGATCCTACGAGCAGTACTTC. As protein: CAISDYARSYEQYF.

V and J are TRBV29-1 and TRBJ2-1; D is unclear. Trimming removed 7 bases from V and 6 bases from J, with 10 bases in between. In germline, CDR1 is SQVTM, CDR2 ANQGSEA. The CDR3 length is 11 residues. The CDR3 loop reads CSARAPNEQFF. The CDR3 DNA reads as TGCAGCGCCCGGGCCCCCAATGAGCAGTTCTTC.

There are a few counts of this clone. This CDR3 reads CASSPNPTGANTEAFF. CDR3 DNA sequence: TGTGCCAGCAGCCCTAACCCTACAGGGGCGAACACTGAAGCTTTCTTT. This rearrangement joins TRBV5-5 to TRBJ1-1; 7 bases agree with TRBD1. CDR3 length: 16 residues. The germline V gene has CDR1 SGHKS and CDR2 YYEKEE (reference sequence). V lost 4 bases and J lost 1; bases outside the gene matches: 10.

The chain has TRBV6-5 and TRBJ2-5; a possible D gene is TRBD1 (6 bases). This CDR3 contains 15 residues. Per the germline V gene, CDR1 is MNHEY and CDR2 is SVGAGI. The V end was cut by 6 bases, the J end by 5 bases, with 19 bases between. The CDR3 sequence: CASSHSGGQGETQYF. The CDR3 DNA reads as TGTGCCAGCAGCCATTCGGGCGGCCAGGGGGAGACCCAGTACTTC.

The rearrangement links TRBV11-2 to TRBJ2-5, with no clear D. Germline V CDR1 and CDR2: SGHAT, FQNNGV. Trimming took off 3 bases at V and 5 bases at J, with 7 bases between the two ends. The CDR3 is 12 amino acids. The CDR3, as DNA: TGTGCCAGCAGCTTTAAAGAGGAGACCCAGTACTTC. It yields the protein CASSFKEETQYF.

The rearrangement links TRBV18 to TRBJ1-2; no firm D call. V was shortened by 0 bases and J by 8 bases, with 13 bases between the two germline ends. There are 14 residues in the CDR3. Germline V lookup: CDR1 KGHSH, CDR2 LQKENI. The CDR3 sequence is CASSPPDTPRGYTF. For the CDR3, the DNA is TGTGCCAGCTCACCACCTGACACCCCTAGAGGCTACACCTTC.

The CDR3 DNA is TGTGCCAGCAGGGAAGACAGGGCCCTGCCCCAGCATTTT. It codes for CASREDRALPQHF. The genes are TRBV12-3 or TRBV12-4 and TRBJ1-5; 7 bases match TRBD1. This CDR3 is 13 amino acids long. Unmatched junction bases numbered 8, after V lost 6 bases and J lost 9 bases.

The chain links TRBV7-3 to TRBJ2-1; the match to TRBD2 covers 10 bases. Trimming at V came to 2 bases and at J to 3 bases, leaving 1 base not matched to a gene. Germline V gene data show CDR1 as SGHTA and CDR2 as FQGTGA. The CDR3 runs 15 residues. CDR3 sequence reads: CASSLLAGDYNEQFF. CDR3 in DNA: TGTGCCAGCAGCTTACTAGCGGGAGACTACAATGAGCAGTTCTTC.

The chain employs TRBV19 and TRBJ2-1; tentatively, D is TRBD2 (7 bases). The V gene's germline CDR1 is LNHDA and CDR2 SQIVND (reference sequence). V lost 3 bases to trimming and J lost 9 bases, with 18 bases between them. This CDR3 has 15 amino acids. The CDR3 loop is CASSMGNLGGGEQFF. The CDR3 coding sequence is TGTGCCAGTAGTATGGGTAATCTAGGGGGGGGTGAGCAGTTCTTC.